The present entry profiles one TCR beta chain with its context. Antigen: not known. V dropped 5 bases and J dropped 4; count of bases not matched to a gene: 13. This CDR3 spans 17 amino acids. Germline loops: CDR1 SGHAT, CDR2 FQNNGV. Primers included in the PCR were 60 Vbeta and 13 Jbeta primers. Generated by immunoSEQ multiplex PCR, the TCRdb table keeps only in-frame clones and is missing some. This sample carries approximately 190,000 clones, about 70% of them seen once, and the ten largest clones take 1.8%. The sample comes from a study of cytomegalovirus exposure and HLA in healthy donors. Study-wide findings and caveats: In a later analysis, specific HLA alleles were associated with 16,000 or so TCR beta sequences at a 0.05 false discovery rate. Judged likely to be a sequencing artifact was a cluster of highly shared sequence variants. Relative to the roughly 700-donor mean, N-insertions were reportedly fewer in an Asian-associated ancestry cluster in a later analysis. It was confirmed in vitro that a few of the CMV-associated chains were specific for CMV antigens.

The receptor's source is a woman in her thirties in good health and CMV-seronegative. The chain joins TRBV11-2 to TRBJ2-1, with 8 bases lining up with TRBD2. The sample was PBMCs. In DNA form, the CDR3 reads TGTGCCAGCAGCCCCCGTGGTGGTAGCGGGGAGTACAATGAGCAGTTCTTC. Translated: CASSPRGGSGEYNEQFF.